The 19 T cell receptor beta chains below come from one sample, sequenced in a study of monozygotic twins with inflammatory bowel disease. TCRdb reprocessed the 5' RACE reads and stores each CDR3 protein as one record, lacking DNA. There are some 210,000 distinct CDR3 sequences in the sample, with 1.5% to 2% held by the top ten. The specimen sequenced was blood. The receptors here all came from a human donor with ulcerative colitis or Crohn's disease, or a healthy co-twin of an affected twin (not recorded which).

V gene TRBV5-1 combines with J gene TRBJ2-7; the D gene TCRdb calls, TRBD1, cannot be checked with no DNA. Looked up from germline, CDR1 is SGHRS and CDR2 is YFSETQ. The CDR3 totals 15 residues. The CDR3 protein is CASKVGNPPSYEQYF. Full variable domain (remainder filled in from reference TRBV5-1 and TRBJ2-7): KAGVTQTPRYLIKTRGQQVTLSCSPISGHRSVSWYQQTPGQGLQFLFEYFSETQRNKGNFPGRFSGRQFSNSRSEMNVSTLELGDSALYLCASKVGNPPSYEQYFGPGTRLTVT.

The CDR3 sequence is CASTPSGGSETQYF. This chain links TRBV7-9 with TRBJ2-5; TCRdb names TRBD1, which stays unverified in the absence of DNA. CDR1 SEHNR and CDR2 FQNEAQ come from the germline V gene (reference sequence). The CDR3 runs 14 residues.

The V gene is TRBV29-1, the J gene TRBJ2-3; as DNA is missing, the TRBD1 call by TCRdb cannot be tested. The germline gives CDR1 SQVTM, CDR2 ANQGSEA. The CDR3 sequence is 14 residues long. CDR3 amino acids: CSVVGQGATDTQYF.

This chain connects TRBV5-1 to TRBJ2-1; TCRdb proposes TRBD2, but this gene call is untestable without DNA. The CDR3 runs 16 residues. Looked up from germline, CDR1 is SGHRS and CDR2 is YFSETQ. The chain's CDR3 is CASSLDYLHSYNEQFF.

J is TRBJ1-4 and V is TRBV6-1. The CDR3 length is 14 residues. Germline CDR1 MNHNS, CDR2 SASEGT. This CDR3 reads CASSEPATNEKLFF.

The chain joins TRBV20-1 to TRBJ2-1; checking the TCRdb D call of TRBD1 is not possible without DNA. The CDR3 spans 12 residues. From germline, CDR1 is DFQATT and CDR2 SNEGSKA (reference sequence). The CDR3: CSVFGGINEQFF.

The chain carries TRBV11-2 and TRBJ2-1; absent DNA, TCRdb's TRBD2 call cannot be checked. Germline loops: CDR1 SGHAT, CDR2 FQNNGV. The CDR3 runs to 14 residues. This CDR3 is CASSRTSERNEQFF. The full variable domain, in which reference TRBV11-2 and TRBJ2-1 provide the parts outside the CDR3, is EAGVAQSPRYKIIEKRQSVAFWCNPISGHATLYWYQQILGQGPKLLIQFQNNGVVDDSQLPKDRFSAERLKGVDSTLKIQPAKLEDSAVYLCASSRTSERNEQFFGPGTRLTVL.

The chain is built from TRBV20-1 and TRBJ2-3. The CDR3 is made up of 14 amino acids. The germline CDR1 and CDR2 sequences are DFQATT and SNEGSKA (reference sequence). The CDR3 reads CSARDPLRTDTQYF.

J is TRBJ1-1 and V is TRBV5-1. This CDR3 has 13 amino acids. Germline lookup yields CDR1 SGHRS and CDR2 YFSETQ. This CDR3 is CASRYGGNTEAFF. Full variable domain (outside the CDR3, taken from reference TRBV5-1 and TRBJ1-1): KAGVTQTPRYLIKTRGQQVTLSCSPISGHRSVSWYQQTPGQGLQFLFEYFSETQRNKGNFPGRFSGRQFSNSRSEMNVSTLELGDSALYLCASRYGGNTEAFFGQGTRLTVV.

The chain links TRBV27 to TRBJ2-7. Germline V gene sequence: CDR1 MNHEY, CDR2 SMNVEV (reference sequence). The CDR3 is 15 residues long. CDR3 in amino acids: CASSFKGIFSYEQYF.

The CDR3 loop reads CASSPPVMAEAFF. The chain has TRBV18 and TRBJ1-1. The CDR3 runs 13 residues. Germline CDR1 reads KGHSH; CDR2 reads LQKENI.

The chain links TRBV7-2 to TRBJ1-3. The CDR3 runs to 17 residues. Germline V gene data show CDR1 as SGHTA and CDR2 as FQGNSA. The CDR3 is CASSRGGQGLSGNTIYF.

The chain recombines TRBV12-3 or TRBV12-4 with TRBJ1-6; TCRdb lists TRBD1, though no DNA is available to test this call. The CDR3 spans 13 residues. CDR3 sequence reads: CASRPGNDSPLHF.

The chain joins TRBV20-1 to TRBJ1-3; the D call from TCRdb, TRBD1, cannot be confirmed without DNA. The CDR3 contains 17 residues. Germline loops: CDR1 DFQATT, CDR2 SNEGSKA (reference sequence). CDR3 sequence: CSARDIGLGQGKNTIYF.

CDR3 in amino acids: CASSSLTDMNTEAFF. The rearrangement links TRBV5-1 to TRBJ1-1. Germline lookup yields CDR1 SGHRS and CDR2 YFSETQ. The CDR3 is 15 amino acids.

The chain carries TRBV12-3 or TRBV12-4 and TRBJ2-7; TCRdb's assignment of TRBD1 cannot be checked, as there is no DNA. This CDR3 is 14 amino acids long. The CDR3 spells CASKDRGNSYEQYF.

CDR3: CATSPTGGAAAFF. The V gene is TRBV15, the J gene TRBJ1-1; TCRdb selects TRBD1, and the lack of DNA leaves this call unchecked. The germline gives CDR1 LNHNV, CDR2 YYDKDF (reference sequence). The CDR3 covers 13 residues.

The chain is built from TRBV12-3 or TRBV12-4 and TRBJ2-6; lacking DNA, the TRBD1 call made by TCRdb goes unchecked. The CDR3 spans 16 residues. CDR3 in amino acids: CASSPITGSGANVLTF.

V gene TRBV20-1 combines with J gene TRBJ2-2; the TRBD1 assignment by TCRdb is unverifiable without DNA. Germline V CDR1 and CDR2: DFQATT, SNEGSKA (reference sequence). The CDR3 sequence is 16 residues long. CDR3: CSARMAGHMNTGELFF.